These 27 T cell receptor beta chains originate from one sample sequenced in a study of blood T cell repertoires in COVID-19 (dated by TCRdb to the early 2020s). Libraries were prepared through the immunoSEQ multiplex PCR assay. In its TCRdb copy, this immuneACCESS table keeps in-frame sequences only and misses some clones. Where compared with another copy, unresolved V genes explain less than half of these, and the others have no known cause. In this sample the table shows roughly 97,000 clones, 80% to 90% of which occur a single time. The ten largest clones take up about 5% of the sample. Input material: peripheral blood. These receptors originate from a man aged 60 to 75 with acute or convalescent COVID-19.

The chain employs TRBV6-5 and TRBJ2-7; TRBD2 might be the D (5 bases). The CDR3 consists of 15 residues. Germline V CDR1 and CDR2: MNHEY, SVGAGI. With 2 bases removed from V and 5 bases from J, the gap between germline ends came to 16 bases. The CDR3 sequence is CASSYIRGLTHEQYF. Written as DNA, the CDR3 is TGTGCCAGCAGTTACATTCGGGGTCTGACTCACGAGCAGTACTTC.

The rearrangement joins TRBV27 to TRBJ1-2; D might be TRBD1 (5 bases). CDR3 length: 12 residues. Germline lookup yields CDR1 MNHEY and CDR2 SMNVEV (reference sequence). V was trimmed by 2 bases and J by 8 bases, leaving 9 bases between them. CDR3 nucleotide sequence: TGTGCCAGCAGTTTAGAAGGGGTCGGCTACACCTTC. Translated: CASSLEGVGYTF.

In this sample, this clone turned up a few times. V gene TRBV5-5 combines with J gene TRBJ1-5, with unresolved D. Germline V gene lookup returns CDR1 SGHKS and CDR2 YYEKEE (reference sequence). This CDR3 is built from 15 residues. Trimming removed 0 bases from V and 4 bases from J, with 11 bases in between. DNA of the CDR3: TGTGCCAGCAGCTTGGTTTGGTCGGTGAATCAGCCCCAGCATTTT. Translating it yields CASSLVWSVNQPQHF.

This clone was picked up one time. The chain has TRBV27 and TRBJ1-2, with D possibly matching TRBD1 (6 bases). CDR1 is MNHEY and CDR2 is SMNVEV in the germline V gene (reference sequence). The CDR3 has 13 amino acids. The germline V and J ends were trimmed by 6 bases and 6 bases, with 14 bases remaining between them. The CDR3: CASRLQGVDGYTF. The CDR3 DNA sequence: TGTGCCAGCAGGCTACAGGGAGTGGATGGCTACACCTTC.

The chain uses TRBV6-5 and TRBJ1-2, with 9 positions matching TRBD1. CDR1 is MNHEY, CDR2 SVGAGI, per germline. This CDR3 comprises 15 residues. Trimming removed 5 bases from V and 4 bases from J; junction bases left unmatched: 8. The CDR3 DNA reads TGTGCCAGCAGTAGTCCGGGACAGGGTATCTATGGCTACACCTTC. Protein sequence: CASSSPGQGIYGYTF.

The CDR3 protein is CASSLTPGQGVNEQYF. Here the CDR3 DNA reads TGTGCCAGCAGCTTAACCCCAGGACAGGGGGTCAACGAGCAGTACTTC. The chain couples TRBV7-3 to TRBJ2-7, with 10 positions matching TRBD1. J lost 5 bases, V lost 0 bases, and 7 bases had no gene match. The CDR3 is made up of 16 amino acids. Germline V gene lookup returns CDR1 SGHTA and CDR2 FQGTGA.

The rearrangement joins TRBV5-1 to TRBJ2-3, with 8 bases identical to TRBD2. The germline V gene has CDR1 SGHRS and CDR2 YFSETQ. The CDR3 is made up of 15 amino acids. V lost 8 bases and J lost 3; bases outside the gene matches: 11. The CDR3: CASATGRGETDTQYF. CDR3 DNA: TGCGCCAGTGCGACGGGGCGGGGGGAGACAGATACGCAGTATTTT.

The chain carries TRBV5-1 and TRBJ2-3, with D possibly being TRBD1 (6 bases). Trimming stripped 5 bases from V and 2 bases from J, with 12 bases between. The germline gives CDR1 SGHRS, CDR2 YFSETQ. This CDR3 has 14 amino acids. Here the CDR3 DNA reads TGCGCCAGCAGGGGTGTGGGGGCCACAGATACGCAGTATTTT. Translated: CASRGVGATDTQYF.

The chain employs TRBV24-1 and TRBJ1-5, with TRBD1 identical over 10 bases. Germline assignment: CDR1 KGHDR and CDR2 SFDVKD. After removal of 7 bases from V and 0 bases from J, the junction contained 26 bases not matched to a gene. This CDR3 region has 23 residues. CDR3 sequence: CATRDPPGTGAKNYSYSNQPQHF. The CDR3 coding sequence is TGTGCCACCAGAGACCCTCCCGGGACAGGGGCCAAAAACTATTCCTATAGCAATCAGCCCCAGCATTTT.

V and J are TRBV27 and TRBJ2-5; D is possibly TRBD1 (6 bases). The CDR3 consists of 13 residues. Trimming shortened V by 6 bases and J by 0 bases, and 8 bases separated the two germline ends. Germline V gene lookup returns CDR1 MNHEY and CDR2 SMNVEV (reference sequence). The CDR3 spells CASSGTYQETQYF. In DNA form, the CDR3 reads TGTGCCAGCAGCGGGACATACCAAGAGACCCAGTACTTC.

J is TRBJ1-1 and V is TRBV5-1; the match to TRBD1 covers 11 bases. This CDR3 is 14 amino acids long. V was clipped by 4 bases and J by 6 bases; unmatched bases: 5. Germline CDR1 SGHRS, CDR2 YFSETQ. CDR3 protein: CASSTMGQGAEAFF. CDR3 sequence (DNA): TGCGCCAGCAGCACCATGGGACAGGGGGCTGAAGCTTTCTTT.

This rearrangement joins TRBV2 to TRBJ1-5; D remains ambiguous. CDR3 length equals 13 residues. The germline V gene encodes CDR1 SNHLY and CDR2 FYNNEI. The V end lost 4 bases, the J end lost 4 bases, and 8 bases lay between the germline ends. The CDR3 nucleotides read TGTGCCAGCAGTGCACGGGAAAATCAGCCCCAGCATTTT. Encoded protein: CASSARENQPQHF. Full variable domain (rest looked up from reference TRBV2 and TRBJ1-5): EPEVTQTPSHQVTQMGQEVILRCVPISNHLYFYWYRQILGQKVEFLVSFYNNEISEKSEIFDDQFSVERPDGSNFTLKIRSTKLEDSAMYFCASSARENQPQHFGDGTRLSIL.

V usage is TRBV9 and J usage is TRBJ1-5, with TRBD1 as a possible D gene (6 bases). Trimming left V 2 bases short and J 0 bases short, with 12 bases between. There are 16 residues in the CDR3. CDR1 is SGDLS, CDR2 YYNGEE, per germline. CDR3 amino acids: CASSVGAGDSNQPQHF. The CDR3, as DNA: TGTGCCAGCAGCGTTGGGGCAGGGGATAGCAATCAGCCCCAGCATTTT.

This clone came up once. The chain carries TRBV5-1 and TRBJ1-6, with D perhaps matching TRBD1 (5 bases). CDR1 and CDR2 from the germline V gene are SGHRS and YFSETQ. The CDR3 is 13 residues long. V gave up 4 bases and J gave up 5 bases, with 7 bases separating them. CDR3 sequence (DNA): TGCGCCAGCAGCGGCAGGGATAATTCACCCCTCCACTTT. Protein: CASSGRDNSPLHF.

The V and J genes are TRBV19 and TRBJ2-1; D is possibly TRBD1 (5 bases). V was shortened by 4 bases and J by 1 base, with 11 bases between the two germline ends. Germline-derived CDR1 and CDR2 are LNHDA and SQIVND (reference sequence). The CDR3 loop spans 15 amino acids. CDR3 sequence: CASSTWGPSYNEQFF. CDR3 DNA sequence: TGTGCCAGTAGTACATGGGGCCCTTCCTACAATGAGCAGTTCTTC.

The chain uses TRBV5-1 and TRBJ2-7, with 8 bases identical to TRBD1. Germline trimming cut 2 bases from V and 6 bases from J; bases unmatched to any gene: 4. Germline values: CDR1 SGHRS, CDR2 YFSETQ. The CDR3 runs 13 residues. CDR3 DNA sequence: TGCGCCAGCAGCTTTGGACAGGGCCTCGAGCAGTACTTC. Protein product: CASSFGQGLEQYF.

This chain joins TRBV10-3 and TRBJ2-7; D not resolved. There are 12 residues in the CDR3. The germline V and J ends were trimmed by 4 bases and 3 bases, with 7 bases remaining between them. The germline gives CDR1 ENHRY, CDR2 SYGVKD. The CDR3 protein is CAISVNGYEQYF. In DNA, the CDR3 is TGTGCCATCAGTGTGAACGGCTACGAGCAGTACTTC.

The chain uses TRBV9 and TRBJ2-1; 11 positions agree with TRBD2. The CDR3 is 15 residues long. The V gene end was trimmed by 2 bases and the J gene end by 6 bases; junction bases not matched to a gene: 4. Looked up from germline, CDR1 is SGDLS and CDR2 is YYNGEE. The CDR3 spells CASSVTSGSRNEQFF. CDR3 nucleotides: TGTGCCAGCAGCGTCACTAGCGGGAGTCGCAATGAGCAGTTCTTC.

CDR3 nucleotides: TGCAGCGTCCGGGGGACGGGTGGAAACACCATATATTTT. This encodes CSVRGTGGNTIYF. The rearrangement uses TRBV29-1 and TRBJ1-3; maybe TRBD1 (5 bases). Trimming shortened V by 6 bases and J by 3 bases, and 12 bases separated the two germline ends. The CDR3 sequence is 13 residues long. Germline CDR1 and CDR2: SQVTM and ANQGSEA.

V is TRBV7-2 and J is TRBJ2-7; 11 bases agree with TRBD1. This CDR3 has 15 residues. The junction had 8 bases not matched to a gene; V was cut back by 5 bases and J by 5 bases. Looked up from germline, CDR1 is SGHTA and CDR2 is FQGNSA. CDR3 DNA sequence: TGTGCCAGCAGCCTCAACGGACAGGGGGCCGACGAGCAGTACTTC. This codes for CASSLNGQGADEQYF.

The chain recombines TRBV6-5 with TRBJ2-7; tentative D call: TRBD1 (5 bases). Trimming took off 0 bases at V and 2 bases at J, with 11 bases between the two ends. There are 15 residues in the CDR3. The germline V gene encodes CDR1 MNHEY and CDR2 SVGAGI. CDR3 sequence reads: CASSYSGQSAYEQYF. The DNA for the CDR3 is TGTGCCAGCAGTTACTCGGGGCAGAGTGCCTACGAGCAGTACTTC.

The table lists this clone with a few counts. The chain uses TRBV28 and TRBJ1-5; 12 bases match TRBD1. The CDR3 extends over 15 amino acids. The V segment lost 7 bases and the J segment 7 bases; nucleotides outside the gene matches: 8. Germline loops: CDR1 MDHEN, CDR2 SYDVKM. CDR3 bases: TGTGCCAGCACGACCTCCGGGACAGGGGGCCAGCCCCAGCATTTT. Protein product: CASTTSGTGGQPQHF. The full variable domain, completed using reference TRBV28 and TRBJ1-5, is DVKVTQSSRYLVKRTGEKVFLECVQDMDHENMFWYRQDPGLGLRLIYFSYDVKMKEKGDIPEGYSVSREKKERFSLILESASTNQTSMYLCASTTSGTGGQPQHFGDGTRLSIL.

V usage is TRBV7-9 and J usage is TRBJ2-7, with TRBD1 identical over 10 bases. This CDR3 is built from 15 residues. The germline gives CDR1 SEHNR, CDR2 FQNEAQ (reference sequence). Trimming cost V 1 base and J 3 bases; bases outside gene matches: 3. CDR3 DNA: TGTGCCAGCAGCTTAGGTGGGACAGGGGTCTACGAGCAGTACTTC. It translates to CASSLGGTGVYEQYF. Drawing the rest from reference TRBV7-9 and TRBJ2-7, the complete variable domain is DTGVSQNPRHKITKRGQNVTFRCDPISEHNRLYWYRQTLGQGPEFLTYFQNEAQLEKSRLLSDRFSAERPKGSFSTLEIQRTEQGDSAMYLCASSLGGTGVYEQYFGPGTRLTVT.

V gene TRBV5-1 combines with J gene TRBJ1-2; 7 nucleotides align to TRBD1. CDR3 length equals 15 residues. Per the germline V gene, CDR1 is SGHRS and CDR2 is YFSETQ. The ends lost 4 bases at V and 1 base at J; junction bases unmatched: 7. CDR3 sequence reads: CASSETGTVNYGYTF. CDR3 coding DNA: TGCGCCAGCAGCGAAACCGGGACAGTTAACTATGGCTACACCTTC.

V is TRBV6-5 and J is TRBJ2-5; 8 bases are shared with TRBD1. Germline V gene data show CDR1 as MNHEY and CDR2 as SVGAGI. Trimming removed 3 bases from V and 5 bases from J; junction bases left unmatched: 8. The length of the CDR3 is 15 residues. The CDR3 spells CASSYQGQGWETQYF. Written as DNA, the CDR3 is TGTGCCAGCAGTTATCAAGGACAGGGTTGGGAGACCCAGTACTTC.

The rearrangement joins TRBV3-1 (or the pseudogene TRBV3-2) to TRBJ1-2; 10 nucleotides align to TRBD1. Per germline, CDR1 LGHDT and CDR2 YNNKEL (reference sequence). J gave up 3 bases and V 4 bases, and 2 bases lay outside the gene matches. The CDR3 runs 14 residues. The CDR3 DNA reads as TGTGCCAGCAGCCCGGGACAGGGGTACTATGGCTACACCTTC. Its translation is CASSPGQGYYGYTF.

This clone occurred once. CDR3 nucleotides: TGCAGCGTCCCCGGGGCCAGAGGGACTAGCGGCACAGATACGCAGTATTTT. Protein product: CSVPGARGTSGTDTQYF. The genes are TRBV29-1 and TRBJ2-3, with 10 nucleotides matching TRBD2. The germline CDR1 and CDR2 sequences are SQVTM and ANQGSEA. Trimming removed 6 bases from V and 1 base from J; junction bases left unmatched: 13. The CDR3 loop spans 17 amino acids.